The next 7 T cell receptor beta chains were all read from a single sample in a study of blood T cell repertoires in COVID-19. The data were produced by immunoSEQ multiplex PCR, yet TCRdb's version contains in-frame clones alone and is incomplete. The sample contains under 250,000 clones, roughly 89% of which appear only once. The sequenced sample consisted of PBMCs or T cells enriched from blood (not recorded which). All receptors derive from a woman aged 30 to 39 with acute COVID-19.

This chain links TRBV4-1 with TRBJ1-6; tentatively, D is TRBD1 (6 bases). This CDR3 contains 14 residues. The V gene's germline CDR1 is MGHRA and CDR2 YSYEKL. The V gene lost 4 bases and the J gene lost 8 bases, with 12 bases spanning the gap. The CDR3 is CASSLAGQYSPLHF. In DNA, the CDR3 is TGCGCCAGCAGCCTTGCCGGACAGTATTCACCCCTCCACTTT.

The chain employs TRBV10-2 and TRBJ1-3, with D maybe TRBD1 (6 bases). The CDR3 spans 12 residues. The germline V and J ends were trimmed by 10 bases and 3 bases, with 10 bases remaining between them. CDR1 is WSHSY, CDR2 SAAADI, per germline. CDR3 amino acids: CATTDSGNTIYF. The CDR3 DNA reads as TGCGCCACCACGGACAGTGGAAACACCATATATTTT.

The chain combines TRBV6-2 or TRBV6-3 with TRBJ2-2; 8 positions match TRBD2. This CDR3 is built from 14 residues. V was clipped by 5 bases and J by 6 bases; unmatched bases: 5. Germline CDR1 MNHEY, CDR2 SVGEGT. CDR3 bases: TGTGCCAGCAGTCTCGGACTAGCCGCCGGGGAGCTGTTTTTT. Its protein product is CASSLGLAAGELFF.

This clone was seen only once. The rearrangement uses TRBV7-2 and TRBJ2-7; 14 nucleotides agree with TRBD2. V shed 4 bases and J 6 bases; nucleotides not matched to a gene: 2. CDR3 length: 14 amino acids. Germline CDR1 and CDR2: SGHTA and FQGNSA. The CDR3 coding sequence is TGTGCCAGCAGCTGGGGACTAGCGGGGGTCGAGCAGTACTTC. Its protein is CASSWGLAGVEQYF.

This clone was recorded only once. The genes are TRBV5-1 and TRBJ1-3; TRBD1 agrees at 11 bases. The junction had 2 bases not matched to a gene; V was cut back by 3 bases and J by 0 bases. Looked up from germline, CDR1 is SGHRS and CDR2 is YFSETQ. The CDR3 contains 16 residues. The CDR3 DNA follows: TGCGCCAGCAGCTCCGGGACAGGGGGCTCTGGAAACACCATATATTTT. This sequence encodes CASSSGTGGSGNTIYF.

The chain employs TRBV30 and TRBJ1-1; unclear D gene. The CDR3 is 13 amino acids. Germline V gene sequence: CDR1 GTSNPN, CDR2 SVGIG (reference sequence). Trimming cost V 2 bases and J 0 bases, with 7 bases left between them. The CDR3 DNA reads as TGTGCCTGGAGTACAGCCATGAACACTGAAGCTTTCTTT. This sequence encodes CAWSTAMNTEAFF. Full variable domain (outside the CDR3, taken from reference TRBV30 and TRBJ1-1): SQTIHQWPATLVQPVGSPLSLECTVEGTSNPNLYWYRQAAGRGLQLLFYSVGIGQISSEVPQNLSASRPQDRQFILSSKKLLLSDSGFYLCAWSTAMNTEAFFGQGTRLTVV.

The rearrangement links TRBV27 to TRBJ2-1; 12 nucleotides align to TRBD2. The CDR3 runs 17 residues. V lost 10 bases and J lost 1; bases outside the gene matches: 11. Germline V lookup: CDR1 MNHEY, CDR2 SMNVEV (reference sequence). The CDR3 nucleotides read TGTGCCACCTCCCCGACTAGCGGGGGCCTATCCTACAATGAGCAGTTCTTC. Its protein product is CATSPTSGGLSYNEQFF.